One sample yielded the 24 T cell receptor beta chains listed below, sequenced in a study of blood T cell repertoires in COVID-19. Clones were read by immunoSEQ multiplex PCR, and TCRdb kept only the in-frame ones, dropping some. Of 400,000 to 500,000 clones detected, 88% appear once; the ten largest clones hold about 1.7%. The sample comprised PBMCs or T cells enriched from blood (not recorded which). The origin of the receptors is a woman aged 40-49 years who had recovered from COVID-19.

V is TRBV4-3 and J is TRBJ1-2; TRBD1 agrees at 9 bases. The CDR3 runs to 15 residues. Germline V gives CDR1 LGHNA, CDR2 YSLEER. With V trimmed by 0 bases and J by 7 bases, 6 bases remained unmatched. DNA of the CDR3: TGCGCCAGCAGCCAAGAACAGGGGGCTGGAAGTGGCTACACCTTC. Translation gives CASSQEQGAGSGYTF.

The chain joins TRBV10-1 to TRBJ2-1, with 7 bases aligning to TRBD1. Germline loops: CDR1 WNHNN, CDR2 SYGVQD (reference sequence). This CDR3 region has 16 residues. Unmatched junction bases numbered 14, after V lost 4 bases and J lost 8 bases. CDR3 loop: CASSAQTGLVGDEQFF. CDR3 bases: TGCGCCAGCAGTGCGCAGACAGGGCTTGTGGGGGATGAGCAGTTCTTC.

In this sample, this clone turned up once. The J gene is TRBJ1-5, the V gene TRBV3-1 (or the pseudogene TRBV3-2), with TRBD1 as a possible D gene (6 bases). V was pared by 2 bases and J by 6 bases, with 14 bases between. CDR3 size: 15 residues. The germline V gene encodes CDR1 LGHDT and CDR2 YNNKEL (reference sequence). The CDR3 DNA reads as TGTGCCAGCAGCCAAAGAGGGGGAACGGGTCAGCCCCAGCATTTT. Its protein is CASSQRGGTGQPQHF.

The CDR3 loop is CASSSLEDTQYF. The CDR3, as DNA: TGTGCCAGCAGCTCCCTAGAAGATACGCAGTATTTT. This rearrangement joins TRBV11-2 to TRBJ2-3; no clear D gene. Germline assignment: CDR1 SGHAT and CDR2 FQNNGV. Trimming removed 4 bases from V and 5 bases from J, with 7 bases in between. The CDR3 is made up of 12 amino acids.

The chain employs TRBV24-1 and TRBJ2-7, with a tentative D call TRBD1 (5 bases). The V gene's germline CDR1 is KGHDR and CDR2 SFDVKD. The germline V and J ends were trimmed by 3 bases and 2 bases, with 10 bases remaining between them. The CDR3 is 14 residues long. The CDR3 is CATSDDGQTYEQYF. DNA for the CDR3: TGTGCCACCAGTGATGACGGACAAACCTACGAGCAGTACTTC.

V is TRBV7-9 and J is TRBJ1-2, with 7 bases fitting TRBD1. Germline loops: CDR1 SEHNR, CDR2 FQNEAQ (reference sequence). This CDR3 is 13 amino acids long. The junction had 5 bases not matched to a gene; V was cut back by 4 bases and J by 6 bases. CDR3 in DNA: TGTGCCAGCAGCTACGGGACAGCTGATGGCTACACCTTC. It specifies CASSYGTADGYTF.

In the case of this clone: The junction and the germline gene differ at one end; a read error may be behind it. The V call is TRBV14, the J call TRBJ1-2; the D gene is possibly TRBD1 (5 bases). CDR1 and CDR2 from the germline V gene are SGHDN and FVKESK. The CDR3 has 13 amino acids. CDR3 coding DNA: TGTGCCAGCAGCCAAGATTTGTTCAGGGCAGCCCTCTTC. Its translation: CASSQDLFRAALF.

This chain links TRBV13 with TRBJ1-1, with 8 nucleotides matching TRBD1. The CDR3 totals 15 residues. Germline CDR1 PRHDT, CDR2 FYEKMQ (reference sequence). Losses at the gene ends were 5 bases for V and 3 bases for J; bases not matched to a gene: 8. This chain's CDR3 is CASSSLGQGHTEAFF. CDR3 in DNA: TGTGCCAGCAGCAGCCTAGGACAGGGCCACACTGAAGCTTTCTTT.

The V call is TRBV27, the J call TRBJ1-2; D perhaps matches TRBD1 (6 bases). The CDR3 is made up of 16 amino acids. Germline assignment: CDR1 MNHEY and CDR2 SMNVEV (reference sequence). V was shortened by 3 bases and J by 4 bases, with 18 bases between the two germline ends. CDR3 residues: CASSFSAGWTAYGYTF. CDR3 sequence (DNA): TGTGCCAGCAGTTTTTCCGCAGGATGGACAGCCTATGGCTACACCTTC.

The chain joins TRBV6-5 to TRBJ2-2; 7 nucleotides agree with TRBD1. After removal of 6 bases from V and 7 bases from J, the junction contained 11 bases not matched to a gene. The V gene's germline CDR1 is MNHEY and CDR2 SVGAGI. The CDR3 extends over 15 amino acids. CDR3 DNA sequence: TGTGCCAGCAGGCCCGGGGAGACAGGGAGCGGGGAGCTGTTTTTT. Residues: CASRPGETGSGELFF.

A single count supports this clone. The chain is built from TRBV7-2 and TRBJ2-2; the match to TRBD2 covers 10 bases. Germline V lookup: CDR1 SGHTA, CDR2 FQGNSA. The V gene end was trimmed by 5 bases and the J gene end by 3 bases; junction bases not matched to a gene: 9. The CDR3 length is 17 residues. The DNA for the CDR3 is TGTGCCAGCAGCCCTTTTCTAGCGGGAGTGGACACCGGGGAGCTGTTTTTT. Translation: CASSPFLAGVDTGELFF.

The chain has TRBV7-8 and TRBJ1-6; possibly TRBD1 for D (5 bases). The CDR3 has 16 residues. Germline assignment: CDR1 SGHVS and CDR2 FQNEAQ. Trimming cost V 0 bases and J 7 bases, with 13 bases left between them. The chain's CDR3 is CASSLAEGNGNSPLHF. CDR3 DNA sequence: TGTGCCAGCAGCTTAGCGGAGGGGAACGGGAATTCACCCCTCCACTTT.

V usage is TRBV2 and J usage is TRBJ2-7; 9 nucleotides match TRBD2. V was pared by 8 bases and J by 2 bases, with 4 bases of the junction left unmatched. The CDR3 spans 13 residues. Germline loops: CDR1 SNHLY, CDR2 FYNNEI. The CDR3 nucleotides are TGTGCCAGCTCTCGGACTAGCGCCTACGAGCAGTACTTC. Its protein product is CASSRTSAYEQYF.

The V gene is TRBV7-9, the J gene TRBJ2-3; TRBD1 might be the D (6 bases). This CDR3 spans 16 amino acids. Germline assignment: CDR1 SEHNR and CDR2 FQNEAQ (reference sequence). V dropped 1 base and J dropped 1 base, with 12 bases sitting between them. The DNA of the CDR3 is TGTGCCAGCAGCTTAGATATGGGGGCCCGCACAGATACGCAGTATTTT. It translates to CASSLDMGARTDTQYF.

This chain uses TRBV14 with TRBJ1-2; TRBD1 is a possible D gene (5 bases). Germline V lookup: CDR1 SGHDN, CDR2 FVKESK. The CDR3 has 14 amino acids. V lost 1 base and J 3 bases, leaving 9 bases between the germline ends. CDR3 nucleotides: TGTGCCAGCAGCCAAGGGGGGGATTACTATGGCTACACCTTC. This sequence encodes CASSQGGDYYGYTF. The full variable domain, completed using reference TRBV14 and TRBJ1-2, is EAGVTQFPSHSVIEKGQTVTLRCDPISGHDNLYWYRRVMGKEIKFLLHFVKESKQDESGMPNNRFLAERTGGTYSTLKVQPAELEDSGVYFCASSQGGDYYGYTFGSGTRLTVV.

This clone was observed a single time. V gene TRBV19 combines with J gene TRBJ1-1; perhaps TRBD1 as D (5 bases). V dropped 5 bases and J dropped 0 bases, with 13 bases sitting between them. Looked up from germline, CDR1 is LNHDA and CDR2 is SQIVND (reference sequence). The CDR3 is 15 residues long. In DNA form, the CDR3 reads TGTGCCAGTAGTCCTGTGGGGCTAATGAACACTGAAGCTTTCTTT. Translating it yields CASSPVGLMNTEAFF.

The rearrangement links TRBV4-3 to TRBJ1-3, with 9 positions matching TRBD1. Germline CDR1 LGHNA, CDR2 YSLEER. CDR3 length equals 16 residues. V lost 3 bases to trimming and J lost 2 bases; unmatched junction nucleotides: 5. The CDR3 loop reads CASSQETGGPGNTIYF. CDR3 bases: TGCGCCAGCAGCCAGGAAACAGGGGGCCCTGGAAACACCATATATTTT.

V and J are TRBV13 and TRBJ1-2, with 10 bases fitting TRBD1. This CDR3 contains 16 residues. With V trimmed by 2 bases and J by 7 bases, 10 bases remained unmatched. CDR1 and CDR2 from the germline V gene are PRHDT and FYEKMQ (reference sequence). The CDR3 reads CASSLRGQGLRGGYTF. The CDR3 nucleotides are TGTGCCAGCAGCTTACGGGGACAGGGGCTGAGGGGTGGCTACACCTTC.

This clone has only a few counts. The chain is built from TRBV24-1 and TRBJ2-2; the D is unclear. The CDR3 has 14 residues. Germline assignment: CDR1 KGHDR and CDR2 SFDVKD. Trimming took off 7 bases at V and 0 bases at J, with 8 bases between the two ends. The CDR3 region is CATRATTNTGELFF. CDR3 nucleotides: TGTGCCACCAGGGCAACTACGAACACCGGGGAGCTGTTTTTT.

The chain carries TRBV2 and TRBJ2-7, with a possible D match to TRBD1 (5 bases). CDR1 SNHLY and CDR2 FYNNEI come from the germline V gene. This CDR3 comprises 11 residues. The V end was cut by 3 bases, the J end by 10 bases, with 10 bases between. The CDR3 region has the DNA TGTGCCAGCAGTGACTTGACAGTCCAGTACTTC. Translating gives CASSDLTVQYF.

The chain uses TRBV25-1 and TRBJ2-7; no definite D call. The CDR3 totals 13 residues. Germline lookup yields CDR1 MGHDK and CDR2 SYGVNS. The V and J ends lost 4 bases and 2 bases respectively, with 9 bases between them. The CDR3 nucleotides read TGTGCCAGCAGTGTAGATACTACCTACGAGCAGTACTTC. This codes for CASSVDTTYEQYF.

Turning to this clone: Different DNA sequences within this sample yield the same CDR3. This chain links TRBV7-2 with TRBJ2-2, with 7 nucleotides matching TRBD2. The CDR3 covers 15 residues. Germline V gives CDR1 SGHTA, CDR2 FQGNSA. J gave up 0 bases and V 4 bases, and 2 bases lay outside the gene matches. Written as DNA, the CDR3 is TGTGCCAGCAGCTCTAGCGGTACGAACACCGGGGAGCTGTTTTTT. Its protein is CASSSSGTNTGELFF.

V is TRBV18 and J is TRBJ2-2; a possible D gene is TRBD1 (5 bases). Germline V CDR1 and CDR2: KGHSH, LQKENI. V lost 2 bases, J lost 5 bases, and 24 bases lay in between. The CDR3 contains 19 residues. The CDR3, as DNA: TGTGCCAGCTCACCATACTCGCCAGGGCTGGTCTTGGGTACCGGGGAGCTGTTTTTT. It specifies CASSPYSPGLVLGTGELFF.

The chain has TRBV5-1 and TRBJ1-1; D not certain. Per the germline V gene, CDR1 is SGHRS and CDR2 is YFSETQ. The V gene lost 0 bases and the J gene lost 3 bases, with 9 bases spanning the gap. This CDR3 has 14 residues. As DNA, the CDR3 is TGCGCCAGCAGCTTGGGCGAGGAGTACACTGAAGCTTTCTTT. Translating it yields CASSLGEEYTEAFF.